This is a list of T cell receptor beta chains from one sample in a study of glioma-infiltrating T cells. MiXCR, run by TCRdb on the multiplex PCR reads, gives a single entry per CDR3 protein. The repertoire consists of 95,000 to 150,000 distinct CDR3 sequences, with 20% to 25% occurring once and the leading ten covering roughly 15%. Input material: glioma tissue, nonneoplastic brain tissue, or PBMCs (not recorded which). Source of these receptors: a human donor with low-grade glioma or glioblastoma, undergoing nonglioma brain surgery, or in good health (not recorded which). CDR3s include the opening cysteine and the closing phenylalanine or tryptophan. Fields, in order: clone size, V gene, D gene, J gene, CDR3 protein, CDR3 DNA. The D gene is left open where the match is weak. For some rows the clone size is stated as once, few or many, or as a class when expanded; others skip it.

few	TRBV7-9	TRBD1	TRBJ1-1	CASSTGQADGAFF	TGTGCCAGCAGCACAGGACAGGCCGATGGAGCTTTCTTT
many	TRBV6-4	TRBD2	TRBJ2-5	CASSFSGTSGRSPQETQYF	TGTGCCAGCAGTTTTTCCGGGACTAGCGGGAGGTCGCCCCAAGAGACCCAGTACTTC
many	TRBV28	TRBD1	TRBJ2-7	CASSDLDRSSYEQYF	TGTGCCAGCAGCGACCTGGACAGGAGCTCCTACGAGCAGTACTTC
many	TRBV2	.	TRBJ1-1	CASGEQMNTEAFF	TGTGCCAGCGGGGAACAGATGAACACTGAAGCTTTCTTT
many	TRBV25-1	.	TRBJ2-3	CASSESPSLVEVPSTDTQYF	TGTGCCAGCAGTGAATCCCCCTCCCTAGTCGAGGTGCCTAGCACAGATACGCAGTATTTT
many	TRBV4-3	TRBD2	TRBJ2-7	CASSPETSGRYEQYF	TGCGCCAGCAGCCCAGAGACTAGCGGACGCTACGAGCAGTACTTC
many	TRBV10-3	TRBD2	TRBJ2-3	CAISEAGTSATDTQYF	TGTGCCATCAGTGAGGCTGGGACTAGCGCTACAGATACGCAGTATTTT
.	TRBV4-1	.	TRBJ2-5	CASSQDLSEIKETQYF	TGCGCCAGCAGCCAAGATCTGTCGGAGATAAAAGAGACCCAGTACTTC
few	TRBV7-2	TRBD1	TRBJ1-2	CASSMTGTGGSGYTF	TGTGCCAGCAGCATGACCGGGACAGGGGGGTCTGGCTACACCTTC
.	TRBV3-1	.	TRBJ2-2	CASSQGGNTGELFF	TGTGCCAGCAGCCAAGGGGGGAACACCGGGGAGCTGTTTTTT
many	TRBV6-1	.	TRBJ2-2	CASSEYLGSSGELFF	TGTGCCAGCAGTGAATATTTGGGGTCGTCCGGGGAGCTGTTTTTT
few	TRBV11-2	.	TRBJ2-7	CASSFYPQGNSYEQYF	TGTGCCAGCAGCTTCTATCCCCAGGGAAACTCCTACGAGCAGTACTTC
many	TRBV7-2	.	TRBJ2-3	CASSRLYDGDTQYF	TGTGCCAGCAGCAGACTCTACGATGGAGATACGCAGTATTTT
many	TRBV19	.	TRBJ2-7	CASRDPPSYEQYF	TGTGCCAGTAGGGATCCGCCGTCCTACGAGCAGTACTTC
many	TRBV6-6	.	TRBJ2-5	CASSYATGETQYF	TGTGCCAGCAGTTACGCTACAGGAGAGACCCAGTACTTC
many	TRBV4-1	.	TRBJ2-3	CASSQGDTQYF	TGCGCCAGCAGCCAAGGAGATACGCAGTATTTT
many	TRBV12-3/TRBV12-4	.	TRBJ1-2	CASSLGQSMGYTF	TGTGCCAGCAGCCTTGGGCAGAGCATGGGCTACACCTTC
.	TRBV29-1	TRBD2	TRBJ2-1	CSVEDPTSGIYNEQFF	TGCAGCGTTGAAGACCCTACTAGCGGGATATACAATGAGCAGTTCTTC
.	TRBV20-1	.	TRBJ2-5	CSAPDQLQYF	TGCAGTGCTCCTGACCAGCTGCAGTACTTC
few	TRBV2	.	TRBJ1-3	CASNAGNTIYF	TGTGCCAGCAATGCTGGAAACACCATATATTTT
.	TRBV9	.	TRBJ2-1	CASSPHLNNEQFF	TGTGCCAGCAGCCCCCACTTAAACAATGAGCAGTTCTTC
few	TRBV14	TRBD2	TRBJ2-1	CASSQFGGSIDNEQFF	TGTGCCAGCAGCCAATTTGGCGGGAGTATCGACAATGAGCAGTTCTTC
.	TRBV5-4	.	TRBJ2-3	CASSLPGGTDTQYF	TGTGCCAGCAGCTTGCCGGGAGGCACAGATACGCAGTATTTT
few	TRBV4-1	TRBD1	TRBJ1-2	CASSQEWTGPFYGYTF	TGCGCCAGCAGCCAAGAATGGACAGGGCCCTTCTATGGCTACACCTTC
.	TRBV7-6	.	TRBJ2-2	CASSFAGNTEELFF	TGTGCCAGCAGCTTTGCAGGGAACACCGAGGAGCTGTTTTTT
many	TRBV24-1	TRBD2	TRBJ2-5	CATSGTSGLQETQYF	TGTGCCACCAGTGGGACTAGCGGTCTCCAAGAGACCCAGTACTTC
.	TRBV29-1	.	TRBJ2-5	CSVVWGGETQYF	TGCAGCGTTGTTTGGGGAGGCGAGACCCAGTACTTC
.	TRBV6-4	.	TRBJ2-1	CASSDGRSVGNEQFF	TGTGCCAGCAGTGACGGGAGAAGTGTCGGCAATGAGCAGTTCTTC
few	TRBV3-1	.	TRBJ1-1	CASSQEGPEMNTEAFF	TGTGCCAGCAGCCAAGAAGGTCCGGAAATGAACACTGAAGCTTTCTTT
many	TRBV6-1	.	TRBJ1-1	CASSSGTEEAFF	TGTGCCAGCAGTTCCGGGACCGAGGAAGCTTTCTTT
.	TRBV9	TRBD2	TRBJ2-2	CASSLAGAVPGELFF	TGTGCCAGCAGTTTAGCGGGAGCGGTCCCCGGGGAGCTGTTTTTT
few	TRBV5-6	.	TRBJ2-5	CASSPREGETQYF	TGTGCCAGCAGCCCCCGTGAGGGAGAGACCCAGTACTTC
many	TRBV6-1	.	TRBJ2-5	CASRPGILETQYF	TGTGCCAGCAGACCAGGGATTTTGGAGACCCAGTACTTC
many	TRBV5-1	TRBD1	TRBJ2-7	CASSLDRGPAYEQYF	TGCGCCAGCAGCTTGGACAGGGGGCCTGCCTACGAGCAGTACTTC
.	TRBV4-3	.	TRBJ2-3	CASSQDPGPIDTQYF	TGCGCCAGCAGCCAAGACCCGGGGCCAATAGATACGCAGTATTTT
many	TRBV2	.	TRBJ2-3	CASSVGTQYF	TGTGCCAGCAGTGTGGGTACGCAGTATTTT
many	TRBV19	.	TRBJ1-1	CASSITGRRTEAFF	TGTGCCAGTAGTATAACCGGGCGGAGGACTGAAGCTTTCTTT
medium-sized	TRBV6-1	.	TRBJ2-7	CASSDYRDRSYEQYF	TGTGCCAGCAGTGACTACCGGGACCGCTCCTACGAGCAGTACTTC
many	TRBV6-1	.	TRBJ1-1	CASSWEGEAFF	TGTGCCAGCAGTTGGGAAGGGGAGGCTTTCTTT
many	TRBV28	TRBD1	TRBJ1-2	CAGTDGHGYTF	TGTGCCGGGACAGATGGCCATGGCTACACCTTC
.	TRBV2	.	TRBJ2-1	CAGSYDRDQRQFF	TGTGCCGGCAGTTATGACCGGGACCAGAGGCAGTTCTTC
many	TRBV7-2	.	TRBJ1-6	CASSEQGHVGSPLHF	TGTGCCAGCAGCGAACAGGGTCACGTAGGCTCACCCCTCCACTTT
many	TRBV6-1	.	TRBJ2-7	CASSEAQGSYEQYF	TGTGCCAGCAGTGAAGCGCAGGGCTCCTACGAGCAGTACTTC
few	TRBV9	.	TRBJ2-1	CASSGVGFHNEQFF	TGTGCCAGCAGCGGAGTAGGCTTTCACAATGAGCAGTTCTTC
many	TRBV6-1	TRBD2	TRBJ2-5	CASTLRTSGKETQYF	TGTGCCAGCACCCTTCGGACTAGCGGGAAGGAGACCCAGTACTTC
many	TRBV7-2	TRBD2	TRBJ2-5	CASSLVPGGQHPAYF	TGTGCCAGCAGCTTAGTCCCGGGAGGGCAACATCCCGCCTACTTC
many	TRBV7-2	.	TRBJ2-1	CASRTGSLEQFF	TGTGCCAGCAGGACAGGTAGCCTAGAGCAGTTCTTC
many	TRBV19	TRBD2	TRBJ2-1	CASSSTSGVTEQFF	TGTGCCAGTTCATCGACTAGCGGGGTAACTGAGCAGTTCTTC
few	TRBV29-1	TRBD1	TRBJ1-1	CSVSLRQGNTEAFF	TGCAGCGTTAGTCTAAGACAGGGGAACACTGAAGCTTTCTTT
few	TRBV10-3	TRBD1	TRBJ2-3	CAISADRDTDTQYF	TGTGCCATCAGTGCGGACAGGGACACAGATACGCAGTATTTT
many	TRBV7-2	.	TRBJ2-7	CASSPTVSGEQYF	TGTGCCAGCAGCCCCACCGTAAGTGGCGAGCAGTACTTC